The clone carrying this TCR beta chain was observed at least ten times. Its specificity is not known. Absence of ophthalmopathy progression within 18 months defined stable Graves' hyperthyroidism. The source of the PBMCs was 10 ml of fresh peripheral blood. RNA transcripts gave rise to amplified TCR beta CDR3 regions. HTBI primers drove first-round RT-PCR of the TCR CDR3. TCRdb redid the calling of the multiplex PCR reads with MiXCR, one entry per CDR3 protein. Here the sample spans about 350,000 distinct CDR3 sequences, about 15% being singletons. The sample comes from a study of T cells in Graves' hyperthyroidism and ophthalmopathy. Study results and caveats: Most thyroid clonotypes that were expanded above 0.001 also turned up in blood.

The TCR comes from a woman aged 25 to 39 with Graves' hyperthyroidism. Sequenced input: blood.

This CDR3 reads CASSLEASGRGELFF. The CDR3, as DNA: TGTGCCAGCAGCTTAGAGGCAAGCGGGAGAGGGGAGCTGTTTTTT. The chain employs TRBV7-8 and TRBJ2-2; 8 nucleotides agree with TRBD2. Germline loops: CDR1 SGHVS, CDR2 FQNEAQ. This CDR3 spans 15 amino acids. Trimming cost V 1 base and J 8 bases; bases outside gene matches: 6.